Below are 14 T cell receptor beta chains sequenced from a single sample in a study of T cells in localized non-small cell lung cancer. Assay: immunoSEQ multiplex PCR; the TCRdb copy retains only in-frame clones and omits some. The table includes 50,000 to 70,000 clones, roughly 81% detected once. This material consisted of PBMCs, taken before any cancer treatment. The receptors here all came from a man aged 35 to 69 with stage II lung adenocarcinoma.

The V and J genes are TRBV4-3 and TRBJ1-4; D is perhaps TRBD1 (5 bases). V gave up 0 bases and J gave up 5 bases, with 13 bases separating them. The length of the CDR3 is 16 residues. Germline V gene data show CDR1 as LGHNA and CDR2 as YSLEER. CDR3 region: CASSQDPQPGNEKLFF. Written as DNA, the CDR3 is TGCGCCAGCAGCCAAGATCCACAGCCAGGGAATGAAAAACTGTTTTTT.

The chain couples TRBV21-1 to TRBJ1-1; no DNA check was done on the table's D call, TRBD1. TRBV21-1 is a pseudogene segment. The CDR3 loop spans 17 amino acids. This CDR3 is CASSKEVLDRANTEAFF. DNA of the CDR3: TGTGCCAGCAGCAAAGAAGTCCTGGACAGGGCAAACACTGAAGCTTTCTTT.

The J gene is TRBJ1-1, the V gene TRBV4-3; tentative D call: TRBD1 (6 bases). The length of the CDR3 is 14 residues. Looked up from germline, CDR1 is LGHNA and CDR2 is YSLEER. V shed 3 bases and J shed 5 bases, with 13 bases lying between them. Here the CDR3 reads CASSQRGGGTEAFF. The CDR3 DNA sequence: TGCGCCAGCAGCCAGAGAGGGGGGGGAACTGAAGCTTTCTTT.

The chain joins TRBV7-9 to TRBJ2-3; TRBD1 matches 8 bases. Germline V gene data show CDR1 as SEHNR and CDR2 as FQNEAQ (reference sequence). J lost 6 bases, V lost 8 bases, and 13 bases had no gene match. The length of the CDR3 is 15 residues. CDR3 sequence (DNA): TGTGCCAGCGCTAGACAGGGGACAGGTTTGGATACGCAGTATTTT. This codes for CASARQGTGLDTQYF.

The chain links TRBV15 to TRBJ1-3, with TRBD1 matching over 12 bases. Germline V lookup: CDR1 LNHNV, CDR2 YYDKDF (reference sequence). This CDR3 has 20 residues. The trim removed 2 bases at V and 0 bases at J, leaving 11 bases unmatched. CDR3 nucleotides: TGTGCCACCAGCAGAAGCTTGGGACAGGGGGCTCCCCGCTCTGGAAACACCATATATTTT. Amino acid sequence: CATSRSLGQGAPRSGNTIYF.

The gene calls are TRBV5-1 and TRBJ1-5, with D hard to call. V lost 0 bases to trimming and J lost 4 bases, with 5 bases between them. Germline V lookup: CDR1 SGHRS, CDR2 YFSETQ. CDR3 length: 13 amino acids. The CDR3 DNA follows: TGCGCCAGCAGCTTGGGCCAGAATCAGCCCCAGCATTTT. The encoded protein is CASSLGQNQPQHF.

This clone was detected many times. The chain couples TRBV7-9 to TRBJ1-1; 8 nucleotides align to TRBD1. V gave up 5 bases and J gave up 4 bases; unmatched junction bases: 3. This CDR3 is built from 13 residues. Per the germline V gene, CDR1 is SEHNR and CDR2 is FQNEAQ (reference sequence). CDR3 loop: CASSQGQGTEAFF. The CDR3 coding sequence is TGTGCCAGCAGCCAAGGACAGGGCACTGAAGCTTTCTTT. Supplemented by reference TRBV7-9 and TRBJ1-1, the full variable domain reads DTGVSQNPRHKITKRGQNVTFRCDPISEHNRLYWYRQTLGQGPEFLTYFQNEAQLEKSRLLSDRFSAERPKGSFSTLEIQRTEQGDSAMYLCASSQGQGTEAFFGQGTRLTVV.

J is TRBJ2-4 and V is TRBV19, with TRBD1 matching over 7 bases. Per the germline V gene, CDR1 is LNHDA and CDR2 is SQIVND (reference sequence). The J segment lost 0 bases and the V segment lost 6 bases, leaving 11 bases of the junction unmatched. The length of the CDR3 is 17 residues. The CDR3 coding sequence is TGTGCCAGTAGCCCGGGACAGCTTCTTCTAGCCAAAAACATTCAGTACTTC. It is translated as CASSPGQLLLAKNIQYF.

The sample holds a few counts of this clone. CDR3 amino acids: CASILGQGKLHEQFF. CDR3 nucleotides: TGTGCCAGCATTCTCGGACAGGGGAAGCTGCATGAGCAGTTCTTC. The chain uses TRBV6-1 and TRBJ2-1; 9 nucleotides line up with TRBD1. Germline V gene lookup returns CDR1 MNHNS and CDR2 SASEGT. J gave up 8 bases and V 7 bases, and 12 bases lay outside the gene matches. There are 15 residues in the CDR3.

The rearrangement links TRBV5-1 to TRBJ2-2, with 14 bases identical to TRBD2. The V gene's germline CDR1 is SGHRS and CDR2 YFSETQ. Losses at the gene ends were 4 bases for V and 1 base for J; bases not matched to a gene: 6. This CDR3 is 18 amino acids long. The CDR3 loop reads CASSRGLAGVVNTGELFF. For the CDR3, the DNA is TGCGCCAGCAGCAGGGGACTAGCGGGAGTAGTGAACACCGGGGAGCTGTTTTTT.

The chain couples TRBV19 to TRBJ2-7, with D perhaps TRBD1 (5 bases). Germline-derived CDR1 and CDR2 are LNHDA and SQIVND (reference sequence). The V and J ends lost 0 bases and 1 base respectively, with 7 bases between them. The CDR3 extends over 14 amino acids. In DNA, the CDR3 is TGTGCCAGTAGTATAGAGGCAGGGTCCTACGAGCAGTACTTC. Translation: CASSIEAGSYEQYF.

The rearrangement links TRBV20-1 to TRBJ1-4, with D unclear. Trimming left V 3 bases short and J 5 bases short, with 4 bases between. The germline V gene encodes CDR1 DFQATT and CDR2 SNEGSKA (reference sequence). The CDR3 has 11 residues. CDR3 loop: CSASLNEKLFF. The CDR3 region has the DNA TGCAGTGCTAGTTTAAATGAAAAACTGTTTTTT.

The rearrangement joins TRBV25-1 to TRBJ2-3, with 8 bases matching TRBD1. Trimming took 5 bases from V and 9 from J; bases not matched to a gene: 7. The CDR3 length is 13 residues. Germline CDR1 is MGHDK and CDR2 is SYGVNS. Here the CDR3 reads CASSWQGAPTQYF. The CDR3 nucleotides read TGTGCCAGCAGTTGGCAGGGGGCTCCCACGCAGTATTTT.

The chain carries TRBV15 and TRBJ1-1; a weak D match, TRBD1 (6 bases). Germline-derived CDR1 and CDR2 are LNHNV and YYDKDF (reference sequence). Trimming took 0 bases from V and 0 from J, leaving 11 bases between them. The CDR3 sequence is 16 residues long. The CDR3 sequence is CATSRDPWGLNTEAFF. DNA for the CDR3: TGTGCCACCAGCAGAGATCCTTGGGGGCTGAACACTGAAGCTTTCTTT.